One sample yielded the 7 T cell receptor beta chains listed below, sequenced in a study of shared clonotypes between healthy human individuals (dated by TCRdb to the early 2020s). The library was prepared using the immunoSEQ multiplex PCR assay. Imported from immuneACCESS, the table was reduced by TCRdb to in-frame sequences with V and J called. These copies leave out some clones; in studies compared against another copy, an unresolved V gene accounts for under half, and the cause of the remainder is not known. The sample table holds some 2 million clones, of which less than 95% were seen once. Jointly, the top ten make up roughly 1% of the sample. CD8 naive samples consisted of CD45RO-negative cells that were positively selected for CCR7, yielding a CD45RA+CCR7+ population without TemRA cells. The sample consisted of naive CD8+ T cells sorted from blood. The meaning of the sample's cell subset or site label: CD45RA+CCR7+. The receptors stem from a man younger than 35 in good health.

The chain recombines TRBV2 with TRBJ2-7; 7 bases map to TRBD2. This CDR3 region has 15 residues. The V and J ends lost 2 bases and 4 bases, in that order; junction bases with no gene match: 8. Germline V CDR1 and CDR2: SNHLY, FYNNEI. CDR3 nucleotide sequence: TGTGCCAGCAGTGAACCTGGGGGGAGGGTGTACGAGCAGTACTTC. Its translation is CASSEPGGRVYEQYF.

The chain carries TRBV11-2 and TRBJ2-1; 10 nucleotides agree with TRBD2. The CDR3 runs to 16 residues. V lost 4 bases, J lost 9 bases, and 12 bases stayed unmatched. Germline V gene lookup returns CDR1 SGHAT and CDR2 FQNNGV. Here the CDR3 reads CASSSQGVAGGGEQFF. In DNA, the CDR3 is TGTGCCAGCAGCTCCCAGGGGGTAGCGGGAGGTGGTGAGCAGTTCTTC. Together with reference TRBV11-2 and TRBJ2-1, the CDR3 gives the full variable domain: EAGVAQSPRYKIIEKRQSVAFWCNPISGHATLYWYQQILGQGPKLLIQFQNNGVVDDSQLPKDRFSAERLKGVDSTLKIQPAKLEDSAVYLCASSSQGVAGGGEQFFGPGTRLTVL.

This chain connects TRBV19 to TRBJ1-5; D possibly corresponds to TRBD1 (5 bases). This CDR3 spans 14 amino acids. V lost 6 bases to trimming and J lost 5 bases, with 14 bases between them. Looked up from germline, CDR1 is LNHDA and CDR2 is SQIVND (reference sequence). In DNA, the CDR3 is TGTGCCAGTAGGCCACGGGTGGGGGATCAGCCCCAGCATTTT. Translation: CASRPRVGDQPQHF.

CDR3 amino acids: CAWSGQGRETQYF. The CDR3 DNA follows: TGTGCCTGGAGTGGACAGGGGAGAGAGACCCAGTACTTC. The chain recombines TRBV30 with TRBJ2-5; 8 bases map to TRBD1. Unmatched junction bases numbered 2, after V lost 1 base and J lost 4 bases. This CDR3 is built from 13 residues. The germline V gene has CDR1 GTSNPN and CDR2 SVGIG (reference sequence).

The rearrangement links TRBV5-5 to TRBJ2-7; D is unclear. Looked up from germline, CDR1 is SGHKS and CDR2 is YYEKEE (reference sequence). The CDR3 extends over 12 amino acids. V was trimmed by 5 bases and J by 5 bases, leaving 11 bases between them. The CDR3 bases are TGTGCCAGCAGACTTAGACCGGACGAGCAGTACTTC. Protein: CASRLRPDEQYF.

The CDR3 DNA reads TGTGCCAGCTCCCCCGAGGAGGCCGCTAGCTATGGCTACACCTTC. It specifies CASSPEEAASYGYTF. V and J are TRBV6-6 and TRBJ1-2; D call uncertain. This CDR3 is built from 15 residues. V was shortened by 8 bases and J by 4 bases, with 20 bases between the two germline ends. The germline CDR1 and CDR2 sequences are MNHNY and SVGAGI (reference sequence).

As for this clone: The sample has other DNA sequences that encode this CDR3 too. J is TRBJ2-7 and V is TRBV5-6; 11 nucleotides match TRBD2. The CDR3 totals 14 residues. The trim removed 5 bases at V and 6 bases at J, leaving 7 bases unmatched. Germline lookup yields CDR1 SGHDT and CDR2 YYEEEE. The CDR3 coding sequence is TGTGCCAGCAGTTCCGGGACTAGCGGCCTCGAGCAGTACTTC. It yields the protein CASSSGTSGLEQYF.